The 28 T cell receptor beta chains in this list originate from one sample, sequenced in a study of neoadjuvant nivolumab and ipilimumab in lung cancer. The protocol was immunoSEQ multiplex PCR, while the TCRdb copy is restricted to in-frame clones and leaves out a portion. This table holds tens of thousands of clones, about four fifths found once. The source material was peripheral blood, sampled before neoadjuvant nivolumab, alone or with ipilimumab. These receptors were obtained from an adult with non-small cell lung cancer.

The V and J genes are TRBV5-5 and TRBJ2-1; 7 bases are shared with TRBD1. Trimming cost V 4 bases and J 2 bases; bases outside gene matches: 3. Germline V gene lookup returns CDR1 SGHKS and CDR2 YYEKEE (reference sequence). This CDR3 is built from 14 residues. Here the CDR3 reads CASSPGTAYNEQFF. The DNA for the CDR3 is TGTGCCAGCAGCCCCGGGACAGCCTACAATGAGCAGTTCTTC.

The genes are TRBV29-1 and TRBJ1-4, with a possible D match to TRBD1 (5 bases). Deletions cut 7 bases from V and 3 bases from J, with 15 bases between. Germline CDR1 reads SQVTM; CDR2 reads ANQGSEA. This CDR3 has 14 amino acids. The CDR3 DNA is TGCAGCGCACGTTCGGGGACGGCTAATGAAAAACTGTTTTTT. Protein product: CSARSGTANEKLFF.

This clone occurred a few times. CDR3 loop: CASSVDPVSGNTIYF. Here the CDR3 DNA reads TGTGCCAGCAGCGTAGATCCAGTTTCTGGAAACACCATATATTTT. The chain is built from TRBV9 and TRBJ1-3; no clear D. There are 15 residues in the CDR3. In germline, CDR1 is SGDLS, CDR2 YYNGEE. Between the trimmed V and J ends, which lost 0 bases and 1 base, there was a span of 8 bases. The full variable domain, in which reference TRBV9 and TRBJ1-3 provide the parts outside the CDR3, is DSGVTQTPKHLITATGQRVTLRCSPRSGDLSVYWYQQSLDQGLQFLIQYYNGEERAKGNILERFSAQQFPDLHSELNLSSLELGDSALYFCASSVDPVSGNTIYFGEGSWLTVV.

This chain links TRBV4-2 with TRBJ2-3, with D possibly being TRBD2 (6 bases). Trimming took off 1 base at V and 3 bases at J, with 14 bases between the two ends. The CDR3 loop spans 16 amino acids. The germline gives CDR1 LGHNA, CDR2 YNFKEQ. The CDR3 reads CASSQGWPSATDTQYF. CDR3 DNA: TGTGCCAGCAGCCAAGGCTGGCCTAGCGCGACAGATACGCAGTATTTT.

V gene TRBV6-6 combines with J gene TRBJ1-1, with D tentatively TRBD1 (5 bases). The CDR3 contains 13 residues. V dropped 4 bases and J dropped 4 bases, with 10 bases sitting between them. CDR1 is MNHNY and CDR2 is SVGAGI in the germline V gene (reference sequence). The DNA of the CDR3 is TGTGCCAGCAGTTTGCAGGGTACCACTGAAGCTTTCTTT. It yields the protein CASSLQGTTEAFF.

Here the CDR3 reads CASSQFGTSGRGNEQFF. In DNA form, the CDR3 reads TGCGCCAGCAGCCAATTCGGGACTAGCGGGAGGGGTAATGAGCAGTTCTTC. The rearrangement joins TRBV4-1 to TRBJ2-1; TRBD2 matches at 16 bases. The CDR3 loop spans 17 amino acids. The V gene's germline CDR1 is MGHRA and CDR2 YSYEKL. The V segment lost 2 bases and the J segment 7 bases; nucleotides outside the gene matches: 5.

This clone was detected a few times. J is TRBJ2-1 and V is TRBV2; D gene uncertain. V lost 2 bases and J 4 bases, leaving 0 bases between the germline ends. CDR3 size: 11 residues. Germline CDR1 SNHLY, CDR2 FYNNEI. The CDR3 sequence: CASSEYNEQFF. CDR3 bases: TGTGCCAGCAGTGAATACAATGAGCAGTTCTTC.

The chain has TRBV11-3 and TRBJ1-1, with TRBD1 matching 9 bases. With 6 bases clipped from V and 2 bases from J, the junction kept 13 bases outside the gene matches. CDR1 and CDR2 (germline): SGHNT, YENEEA. The CDR3 is made up of 17 amino acids. CDR3 region: CASRKSGTGLENTEAFF. In nucleotides, the CDR3 is TGTGCCAGCAGAAAATCCGGGACAGGGCTTGAAAACACTGAAGCTTTCTTT.

The chain joins TRBV5-4 to TRBJ1-4; D unclear. CDR1 is SGHNT, CDR2 YYREEE, per germline (reference sequence). CDR3 size: 13 residues. The ends were cut back, 4 bases at V and 7 bases at J, with 11 bases in the middle. This CDR3 is CASSRTAGEKLFF. CDR3 sequence (DNA): TGTGCCAGCAGCCGAACAGCGGGTGAAAAACTGTTTTTT.

Only a few counts were recorded for this clone. V gene TRBV14 combines with J gene TRBJ2-1; 9 nucleotides line up with TRBD2. Germline-derived CDR1 and CDR2 are SGHDN and FVKESK. V gave up 3 bases and J gave up 4 bases; unmatched junction bases: 7. There are 16 residues in the CDR3. CDR3 in amino acids: CASSQDRLADYNEQFF. CDR3 in DNA: TGTGCCAGCAGCCAGGACCGACTAGCGGATTACAATGAGCAGTTCTTC.

This rearrangement joins TRBV5-5 to TRBJ2-2; 8 positions agree with TRBD1. Germline V CDR1 and CDR2: SGHKS, YYEKEE (reference sequence). This CDR3 is 15 amino acids long. J was trimmed by 3 bases and V by 2 bases; bases with no gene match: 3. Here the CDR3 DNA reads TGTGCCAGCAGCTTTGACAGGGGATACACCGGGGAGCTGTTTTTT. This translates into CASSFDRGYTGELFF. The full variable domain, completed using reference TRBV5-5 and TRBJ2-2, is DAGVTQSPTHLIKTRGQQVTLRCSPISGHKSVSWYQQVLGQGPQFIFQYYEKEERGRGNFPDRFSARQFPNYSSELNVNALLLGDSALYLCASSFDRGYTGELFFGEGSRLTVL.

The rearrangement links TRBV4-3 to TRBJ1-2, with D possibly TRBD1 on 5 matching bases. The CDR3 has 15 residues. V was trimmed by 0 bases and J by 8 bases, leaving 16 bases between them. CDR1 and CDR2 (germline): LGHNA, YSLEER. The CDR3 region has the DNA TGCGCCAGCAGCCAAGATGGGAATAGGGGTGGAGGCTACACCTTC. Its translation: CASSQDGNRGGGYTF.

This clone was seen a few times. This chain uses TRBV30 with TRBJ2-1; TRBD2 matches at 7 bases. V was clipped by 0 bases and J by 5 bases; unmatched bases: 7. Germline V gives CDR1 GTSNPN, CDR2 SVGIG (reference sequence). The CDR3 is made up of 15 amino acids. The CDR3 DNA sequence: TGTGCCTGGAGTGTAAGGGTAGCGGGTGACAATGAGCAGTTCTTC. This gives the protein CAWSVRVAGDNEQFF.

The V gene is TRBV4-1, the J gene TRBJ2-1, with 16 nucleotides matching TRBD2. CDR3 length: 17 residues. Trimming took 4 bases from V and 3 from J; bases not matched to a gene: 3. Germline CDR1 MGHRA, CDR2 YSYEKL. The CDR3 coding sequence is TGCGCCAGCAGCCGGGGACTAGCGGGAGGGCGCTACAATGAGCAGTTCTTC. Translated: CASSRGLAGGRYNEQFF.

The genes are TRBV18 and TRBJ1-1; D may be TRBD1 (6 bases). The CDR3 loop spans 15 amino acids. CDR1 KGHSH and CDR2 LQKENI come from the germline V gene. V was pared by 3 bases and J by 2 bases, with 13 bases between. CDR3 sequence (DNA): TGTGCCAGCTCACCCCGGACAGCAATTAACACTGAAGCTTTCTTT. This codes for CASSPRTAINTEAFF.

V and J are TRBV5-4 and TRBJ2-3; 10 bases fit TRBD1. The junction had 8 bases not matched to a gene; V was cut back by 4 bases and J by 3 bases. The CDR3 contains 16 residues. The germline gives CDR1 SGHNT, CDR2 YYREEE (reference sequence). The CDR3 DNA sequence: TGTGCCAGCAGCATCAAAGGGACAGGGGCAACAGATACGCAGTATTTT. Translated, it gives CASSIKGTGATDTQYF.

The rearrangement joins TRBV12-5 to TRBJ1-5, with D hard to call. The V end lost 6 bases, the J end lost 9 bases, and 12 bases lay between the germline ends. The length of the CDR3 is 12 residues. Germline values: CDR1 LGHNT, CDR2 FRNRAP. The CDR3 bases are TGTGCTAGTGGGACCTTCACTTTGCCCCAGCATTTT. It specifies CASGTFTLPQHF.

The chain carries TRBV7-3 and TRBJ2-2, with D uncertain. Trimming stripped 6 bases from V and 8 bases from J, with 10 bases between. Germline V gene sequence: CDR1 SGHTA, CDR2 FQGTGA. CDR3 length: 12 amino acids. In DNA form, the CDR3 reads TGTGCCAGCAGGTCAGGAGCGGGGGAGCTGTTTTTT. Translating gives CASRSGAGELFF.

V is TRBV7-2 and J is TRBJ1-1; tentative D call: TRBD1 (6 bases). In germline, CDR1 is SGHTA, CDR2 FQGNSA. The CDR3 is made up of 15 amino acids. V lost 5 bases and J 0 bases, leaving 13 bases between the germline ends. The CDR3 sequence is CASSRDTAMNTEAFF. The CDR3 DNA reads as TGTGCCAGCAGCCGGGACACCGCAATGAACACTGAAGCTTTCTTT.

The genes are TRBV6-5 and TRBJ2-7; D is uncertain. With 6 bases removed from V and 6 bases from J, the gap between germline ends came to 15 bases. The CDR3 has 13 residues. Germline CDR1 and CDR2: MNHEY and SVGAGI. As DNA, the CDR3 is TGTGCCAGCAGAACCGGGTCCGCGTTCGAGCAGTACTTC. Translated, it gives CASRTGSAFEQYF.

This clone appeared a few times. J is TRBJ1-1 and V is TRBV30, with D unclear. Germline-derived CDR1 and CDR2 are GTSNPN and SVGIG (reference sequence). V lost 7 bases, J lost 3 bases, and 12 bases lay in between. The CDR3 is 12 residues long. As DNA, the CDR3 is TGTGCCTCTTCCAGGTTGGACACTGAAGCTTTCTTT. Translation gives CASSRLDTEAFF.

The rearrangement joins TRBV5-4 to TRBJ2-7; 7 nucleotides line up with TRBD1. The CDR3 spans 14 residues. With 4 bases clipped from V and 2 bases from J, the junction kept 6 bases outside the gene matches. From germline, CDR1 is SGHNT and CDR2 YYREEE (reference sequence). This CDR3 is CASSVRDRTYEQYF. The DNA of the CDR3 is TGTGCCAGCAGCGTCCGGGACAGAACCTACGAGCAGTACTTC.

The CDR3 region is CASSEGALGRQPQHF. CDR3 nucleotides: TGTGCCAGCAGTGAGGGTGCGTTAGGGAGACAGCCCCAGCATTTT. This sequence joins TRBV2 and TRBJ1-5, with D unresolved. This CDR3 is built from 15 residues. V was trimmed by 3 bases and J by 7 bases, leaving 16 bases between them. Germline loops: CDR1 SNHLY, CDR2 FYNNEI.

Only a few counts were recorded for this clone. The rearrangement links TRBV2 to TRBJ1-1; 9 bases match TRBD1. V lost 5 bases, J lost 5 bases, and 6 bases stayed unmatched. The CDR3 is 14 residues long. The germline V gene has CDR1 SNHLY and CDR2 FYNNEI. CDR3 coding DNA: TGTGCCAGCAGTTCCAAGACAGGGGGGACTGAAGCTTTCTTT. Translation gives CASSSKTGGTEAFF.

This sequence joins TRBV28 and TRBJ2-6; tentatively, D is TRBD1 (6 bases). V lost 4 bases and J 0 bases, leaving 13 bases between the germline ends. Germline values: CDR1 MDHEN, CDR2 SYDVKM. There are 17 residues in the CDR3. This CDR3 reads CASSSYGQPSGANVLTF. CDR3 coding DNA: TGTGCCAGCAGTTCCTATGGACAGCCCTCTGGGGCCAACGTCCTGACTTTC. The full variable domain, with the rest looked up from reference TRBV28 and TRBJ2-6, is DVKVTQSSRYLVKRTGEKVFLECVQDMDHENMFWYRQDPGLGLRLIYFSYDVKMKEKGDIPEGYSVSREKKERFSLILESASTNQTSMYLCASSSYGQPSGANVLTFGAGSRLTVL.

J is TRBJ1-1 and V is TRBV5-1, with TRBD1 identical over 9 bases. Germline values: CDR1 SGHRS, CDR2 YFSETQ. The J segment lost 4 bases and the V segment lost 2 bases, leaving 12 bases of the junction unmatched. This CDR3 contains 17 residues. CDR3 region: CASSLQRTGDAGTEAFF. DNA for the CDR3: TGCGCCAGCAGCTTACAGAGGACAGGGGACGCGGGCACTGAAGCTTTCTTT.

The rearrangement joins TRBV18 to TRBJ1-3, with D uncertain. V lost 1 base to trimming and J lost 0 bases, with 10 bases between them. This CDR3 is 16 amino acids long. In germline, CDR1 is KGHSH, CDR2 LQKENI. As DNA, the CDR3 is TGTGCCAGCTCACCACAGGTGGGAAACTCTGGAAACACCATATATTTT. The encoded protein is CASSPQVGNSGNTIYF.

In DNA, the CDR3 is TGTGCCAGCTCCGAGCTAGCGGAGAACCAAGAGACCCAGTACTTC. Its translation is CASSELAENQETQYF. V is TRBV11-2 and J is TRBJ2-5; 7 bases fit TRBD2. The length of the CDR3 is 15 residues. Germline-derived CDR1 and CDR2 are SGHAT and FQNNGV. V lost 8 bases, J lost 0 bases, and 9 bases stayed unmatched. Filled out from reference TRBV11-2 and TRBJ2-5, the complete variable domain reads EAGVAQSPRYKIIEKRQSVAFWCNPISGHATLYWYQQILGQGPKLLIQFQNNGVVDDSQLPKDRFSAERLKGVDSTLKIQPAKLEDSAVYLCASSELAENQETQYFGPGTRLLVL.